This T cell receptor beta chain was identified during a study of T cell changes during pregnancy in multiple sclerosis. The assay was immunoSEQ multiplex PCR, and TCRdb's table has in-frame clones only and misses some. Of some 87,000 clones in the sample, approximately 92% were seen once. Germline loops: CDR1 KGHSH, CDR2 LQKENI. V lost 2 bases to trimming and J lost 1 base, with 14 bases between them. The CDR3 consists of 16 residues. V gene TRBV18 combines with J gene TRBJ1-1; D unclear. This receptor was identified in a female donor with multiple sclerosis, enrolled in a pregnancy study. Material: CD4+ T cells from peripheral blood mononuclear cells, obtained before pregnancy. The CDR3: CASSPKGLGGNTEAFF. DNA of the CDR3: TGTGCCAGCTCACCAAAAGGGTTAGGAGGGAACACTGAAGCTTTCTTT.